This T cell receptor beta chain comes out of a study of cytomegalovirus exposure and HLA in healthy donors. The V gene's germline CDR1 is MNHEY and CDR2 SMNVEV (reference sequence). CDR3 size: 12 residues. The primer mix had 60 Vbeta and 13 Jbeta primers. Repertoires were generated with immunoSEQ multiplex PCR, while TCRdb's copy carries only in-frame clones and drops some. The sample holds approximately 80,000 clones, more than 50% seen once. V gene TRBV27 combines with J gene TRBJ2-2, with no clear D. Sequencing used PBMCs. The sequence came from a woman aged 35 to 49 in good health and CMV-seropositive. CDR3 amino acids: CAQRSDTGELFF. The CDR3 coding sequence is TGTGCGCAGCGCTCCGACACCGGGGAGCTGTTTTTT.